Given below is one T cell receptor (beta chain) in context. What it recognizes is unknown. The data are from a study of shared clonotypes between healthy human individuals. Broader study findings: Four donors had roughly 5.2% of their naive CD4 clonotypes in common. Despite large depth, sorted-subset datasets appeared incompletely sequenced.

The CDR3 is 12 amino acids. Germline values: CDR1 SGHAT, CDR2 FQNNGV. V gave up 5 bases and J gave up 5 bases, with 9 bases separating them. Libraries were prepared by immunoSEQ multiplex PCR; TCRdb keeps only in-frame clonotypes and omits some of them. The top ten clones hold 0.45% of a sample with approximately 1.5 million clones, 95% to 99% of them seen once. V is TRBV11-2 and J is TRBJ2-5; D perhaps matches TRBD2 (6 bases). The specimen sequenced was naive CD4+ T cells sorted from blood. Stated subset: CD45RA+ positively selected. The sequence came from a man aged 25 to 40 in good health. Here the CDR3 reads CASSAGRETQYF. The CDR3 DNA follows: TGTGCCAGCAGCGCGGGACGGGAGACCCAGTACTTC.